The 17 T cell receptor beta chains given below trace back to one sample, sequenced in a study of cytomegalovirus exposure and HLA in healthy donors. Primers included in the PCR were 60 Vbeta and 13 Jbeta primers. Clones were read by immunoSEQ multiplex PCR, and TCRdb kept only the in-frame ones, dropping some. The data show over 150,000 clones, under 80% seen once. The sequencing sample was made of PBMCs. These receptor sequences come from a young man in good health and CMV-seropositive.

V is TRBV10-3 and J is TRBJ1-6, with a possible D match to TRBD1 (6 bases). Germline-derived CDR1 and CDR2 are ENHRY and SYGVKD. Trimming took 0 bases from V and 9 from J, leaving 12 bases between them. The CDR3 runs to 15 residues. CDR3 amino acids: CAISESTGGPSPLHF. DNA of the CDR3: TGTGCCATCAGTGAGTCGACGGGGGGGCCTTCACCCCTCCACTTT.

This clone was detected once. The chain links TRBV5-8 to TRBJ1-1; a possible D gene is TRBD1 (6 bases). Trimming shortened V by 5 bases and J by 0 bases, and 11 bases separated the two germline ends. Germline V lookup: CDR1 SGHTS, CDR2 YDEGEE. The length of the CDR3 is 14 residues. The CDR3, as DNA: TGTGCCAGCAGGATCGGACAGATGAACACTGAAGCTTTCTTT. It translates to CASRIGQMNTEAFF.

The chain couples TRBV6-1 to TRBJ1-5, with 11 positions matching TRBD1. The germline V gene has CDR1 MNHNS and CDR2 SASEGT. This CDR3 has 17 amino acids. With 5 bases clipped from V and 1 base from J, the junction kept 7 bases outside the gene matches. The CDR3 DNA reads as TGTGCCAGCAGTCAAGGACAGGGGGCTTGGAGCAATCAGCCCCAGCATTTT. It encodes CASSQGQGAWSNQPQHF.

CDR3 nucleotide sequence: TGTGCCAGCAGCGTAGAAGCAATAGGCGGAGGTGAGCAGTTCTTC. Translation gives CASSVEAIGGGEQFF. J is TRBJ2-1 and V is TRBV9; a weak D match, TRBD2 (5 bases). The CDR3 contains 15 residues. V was trimmed by 0 bases and J by 9 bases, leaving 16 bases between them. The germline V gene has CDR1 SGDLS and CDR2 YYNGEE. Using reference TRBV9 and TRBJ2-1 for the parts outside the CDR3, the full variable domain is DSGVTQTPKHLITATGQRVTLRCSPRSGDLSVYWYQQSLDQGLQFLIQYYNGEERAKGNILERFSAQQFPDLHSELNLSSLELGDSALYFCASSVEAIGGGEQFFGPGTRLTVL.

The rearrangement uses TRBV6-5 and TRBJ1-1; tentative D call: TRBD1 (6 bases). Per the germline V gene, CDR1 is MNHEY and CDR2 is SVGAGI. This CDR3 has 13 amino acids. V lost 6 bases, J lost 7 bases, and 15 bases lay in between. In DNA form, the CDR3 reads TGTGCCAGCAGCCCCCCCCCAGGGGATGAAGCTTTCTTT. It is translated as CASSPPPGDEAFF.

This chain uses TRBV30 with TRBJ1-6; D may be TRBD1 (5 bases). CDR1 and CDR2 from the germline V gene are GTSNPN and SVGIG (reference sequence). This CDR3 is 18 amino acids long. V dropped 4 bases and J dropped 10 bases, with 29 bases sitting between them. Here the CDR3 DNA reads TGTGCCTGGATTCACGGGGGAAGGACATCGAAACCCAGCTCACCCCTCCACTTT. Translation: CAWIHGGRTSKPSSPLHF.

This clone was seen only a few times. V and J are TRBV14 and TRBJ2-3, with 11 nucleotides matching TRBD2. CDR3 size: 15 residues. The trim removed 4 bases at V and 4 bases at J, leaving 4 bases unmatched. Germline CDR1 SGHDN, CDR2 FVKESK. The CDR3 coding sequence is TGTGCCAGCAGCCCAATAGCGGGAGGGTCAGATACGCAGTATTTT. Translating it yields CASSPIAGGSDTQYF.

The rearrangement joins TRBV5-1 to TRBJ2-5, with a possible D match to TRBD1 (6 bases). The CDR3 covers 13 residues. Germline V CDR1 and CDR2: SGHRS, YFSETQ. With 5 bases removed from V and 5 bases from J, the gap between germline ends came to 13 bases. The CDR3 coding sequence is TGCGCCAGCAGAGGGGGAGAGAGGGAGACCCAGTACTTC. This encodes CASRGGERETQYF.

The V gene is TRBV18, the J gene TRBJ2-2, with a possible D match to TRBD1 (5 bases). The V end was cut by 2 bases, the J end by 9 bases, with 16 bases between. The CDR3 has 15 amino acids. Looked up from germline, CDR1 is KGHSH and CDR2 is LQKENI. CDR3 region: CASSPAQGFPWELFF. The CDR3 DNA follows: TGTGCCAGCTCACCAGCTCAGGGTTTTCCTTGGGAGCTGTTTTTT.

The J gene is TRBJ1-3, the V gene TRBV4-1; D call uncertain. Trimming took off 3 bases at V and 4 bases at J, with 4 bases between the two ends. The germline gives CDR1 MGHRA, CDR2 YSYEKL. This CDR3 has 12 residues. This CDR3 is CASSQSGNTIYF. The CDR3, as DNA: TGCGCCAGCAGCCAGTCAGGAAACACCATATATTTT.

The chain is built from TRBV6-5 and TRBJ1-6, with D maybe TRBD1 (5 bases). V shed 2 bases and J shed 7 bases, with 15 bases lying between them. Germline values: CDR1 MNHEY, CDR2 SVGAGI. The CDR3 spans 16 residues. Here the CDR3 DNA reads TGTGCCAGCAGTTACGGGACTGGGCGGACGAATTCACCCCTCCACTTT. Its protein product is CASSYGTGRTNSPLHF.

This clone was seen only a few times. This chain links TRBV11-1 with TRBJ2-1; 15 nucleotides agree with TRBD2. CDR1 and CDR2 from the germline V gene are SGHAT and FQDESV (reference sequence). This CDR3 is built from 16 residues. The trim removed 5 bases at V and 7 bases at J, leaving 6 bases unmatched. The CDR3, as DNA: TGTGCCAGCAGCCACCCAGGGACTAGCGGGAGGAATGAGCAGTTCTTC. Amino acids: CASSHPGTSGRNEQFF.

The rearrangement uses TRBV7-2 and TRBJ1-5; D remains unclear. Trimming pared 2 bases from V and 4 bases from J, leaving 6 bases between. The germline V gene has CDR1 SGHTA and CDR2 FQGNSA. This CDR3 contains 13 residues. Here the CDR3 reads CASSLWPNQPQHF. The DNA of the CDR3 is TGTGCCAGCAGCTTATGGCCAAATCAGCCCCAGCATTTT.

The rearrangement uses TRBV5-6 and TRBJ2-3, with 8 bases fitting TRBD2. The CDR3 covers 14 residues. Per the germline V gene, CDR1 is SGHDT and CDR2 is YYEEEE. J was trimmed by 9 bases and V by 4 bases; bases with no gene match: 10. This CDR3 reads CASSPGLESGTQYF. The CDR3, as DNA: TGTGCCAGCAGCCCGGGACTAGAATCGGGGACGCAGTATTTT.

This clone was observed a few times. This rearrangement joins TRBV5-1 to TRBJ1-6, with TRBD1 identical over 9 bases. Germline CDR1 SGHRS, CDR2 YFSETQ. The J segment lost 7 bases and the V segment lost 3 bases, leaving 14 bases of the junction unmatched. The CDR3 is made up of 18 amino acids. The CDR3 nucleotides are TGCGCCAGCAGCTCCACGGGACAGGGACTCTCGGGAAATTCACCCCTCCACTTT. Protein sequence: CASSSTGQGLSGNSPLHF.

This clone was counted a few times. J is TRBJ1-1 and V is TRBV6-1; the D gene is possibly TRBD1 (6 bases). In germline, CDR1 is MNHNS, CDR2 SASEGT. CDR3 length equals 15 residues. Trimming shortened V by 4 bases and J by 3 bases, and 15 bases separated the two germline ends. CDR3 loop: CASSGFGTLDTEAFF. The CDR3, as DNA: TGTGCCAGCAGTGGATTCGGGACACTCGACACTGAAGCTTTCTTT.

J is TRBJ2-5 and V is TRBV30, with a tentative D call TRBD1 (5 bases). The germline CDR1 and CDR2 sequences are GTSNPN and SVGIG (reference sequence). This CDR3 is 14 amino acids long. The V gene lost 0 bases and the J gene lost 5 bases, with 13 bases spanning the gap. CDR3 in DNA: TGTGCCTGGAGTGTAGGATCAGGGCGGGAGACCCAGTACTTC. It translates to CAWSVGSGRETQYF.